This TCR beta chain was documented in a study of early T cells in non-severe SARS-CoV-2 infection. Overall study: Sequencing of bulk RNA from unsorted whole blood was done, without chain pairing. Overall study results and limits: Private and CD4 specificities were missed by VDJdb matching, skewed to anti-spike CD8.

A remark on this clonotype: Its target is not known.

The TCR library protocol was used to attach unique molecular identifiers. These identifiers were attached to individual cDNA molecules. One entry per CDR3 protein, called by TCRdb with MiXCR from the 5' RACE reads. The profile shows about 50,000 distinct CDR3 sequences, about 9.3% of them singletons. The sample comprised whole blood. The TCR originated in an adult who was a healthcare worker with PCR-confirmed SARS-CoV-2 infection or an uninfected control (not recorded which).

The CDR3 DNA follows: TGTGCCAGCAGTCCCGGGAGGGGCCGACTAGCCAAAAACATTCAGTACTTC. Its protein product is CASSPGRGRLAKNIQYF. This rearrangement joins TRBV28 to TRBJ2-4, with 8 bases aligning to TRBD2. This CDR3 is built from 17 residues. After removal of 5 bases from V and 0 bases from J, the junction contained 9 bases not matched to a gene. Germline CDR1 is MDHEN and CDR2 is SYDVKM.